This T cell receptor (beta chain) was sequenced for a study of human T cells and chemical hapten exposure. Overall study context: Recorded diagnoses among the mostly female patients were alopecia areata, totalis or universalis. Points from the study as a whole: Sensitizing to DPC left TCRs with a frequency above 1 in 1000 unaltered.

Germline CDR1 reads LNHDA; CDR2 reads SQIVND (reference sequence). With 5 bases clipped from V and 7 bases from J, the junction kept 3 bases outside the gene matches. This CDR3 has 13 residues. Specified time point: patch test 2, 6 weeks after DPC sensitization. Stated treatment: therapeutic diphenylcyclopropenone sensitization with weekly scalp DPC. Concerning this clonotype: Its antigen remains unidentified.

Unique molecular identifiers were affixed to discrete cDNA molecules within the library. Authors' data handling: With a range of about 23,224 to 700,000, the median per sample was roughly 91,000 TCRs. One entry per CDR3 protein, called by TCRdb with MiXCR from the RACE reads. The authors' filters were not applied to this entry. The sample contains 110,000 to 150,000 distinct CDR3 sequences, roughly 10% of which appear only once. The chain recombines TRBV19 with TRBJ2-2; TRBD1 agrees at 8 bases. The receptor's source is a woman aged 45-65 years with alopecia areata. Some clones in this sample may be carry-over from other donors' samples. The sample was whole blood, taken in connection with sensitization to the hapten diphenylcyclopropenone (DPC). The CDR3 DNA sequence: TGTGCCAGTAGTTCAGGGGGCTACGGGGAGCTGTTTTTT. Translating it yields CASSSGGYGELFF.